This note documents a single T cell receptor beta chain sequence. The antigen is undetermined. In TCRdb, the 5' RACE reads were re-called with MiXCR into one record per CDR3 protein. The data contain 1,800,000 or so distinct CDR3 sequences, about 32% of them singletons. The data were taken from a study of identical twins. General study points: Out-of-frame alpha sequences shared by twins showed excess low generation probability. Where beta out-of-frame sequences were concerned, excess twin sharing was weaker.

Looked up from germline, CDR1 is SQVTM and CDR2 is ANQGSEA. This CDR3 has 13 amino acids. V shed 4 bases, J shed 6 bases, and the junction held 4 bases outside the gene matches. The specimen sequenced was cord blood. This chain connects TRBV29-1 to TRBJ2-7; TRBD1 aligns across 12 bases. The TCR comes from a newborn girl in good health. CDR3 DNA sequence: TGCAGCGTTGGTCTGGGACAGGGGGCCGAGCAGTACTTC. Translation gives CSVGLGQGAEQYF.